Listed here are 25 T cell receptor beta chains from one sample, sequenced in a study of CD8+ T cells in alopecia areata. Isolated RNA was reverse transcribed into cDNA used as the sequencing template. Generated by immunoSEQ multiplex PCR, the TCRdb table keeps only in-frame clones and is missing some. The data hold fewer than 110,000 clones, with 84% observed a single time. As to treatment: oral pan-JAK inhibitor, 5-10 mg twice daily. The sample consisted of CD8+ T cells sorted from blood, taken at week 24, from a patient treated with tofacitinib. These receptors all stem from a human donor with alopecia areata.

The gene calls are TRBV7-6 and TRBJ2-5; TRBD2 matches at 7 bases. Looked up from germline, CDR1 is SGHVS and CDR2 is FNYEAQ. The junction had 7 bases not matched to a gene; V was cut back by 1 base and J by 5 bases. This CDR3 has 15 amino acids. The CDR3 here is CASSLESGAGETQYF. The CDR3 region has the DNA TGTGCCAGCAGCTTAGAAAGCGGGGCAGGGGAGACCCAGTACTTC.

This clone was recorded only once. The chain uses TRBV6-5 and TRBJ2-2, with a possible D match to TRBD1 (6 bases). The germline V gene has CDR1 MNHEY and CDR2 SVGAGI. Trimming removed 4 bases at V and 6 bases at J, with 9 bases between. The CDR3 has 13 residues. The CDR3 coding sequence is TGTGCCAGCAGTTCCAGGGGTGCCGGGGAGCTGTTTTTT. It yields the protein CASSSRGAGELFF.

Notes on this clone: The sample contains more than one DNA sequence encoding this CDR3. The V call is TRBV7-9, the J call TRBJ1-3; no clear D. This CDR3 is 14 amino acids long. The V gene's germline CDR1 is SEHNR and CDR2 FQNEAQ (reference sequence). Deletions cut 3 bases from V and 3 bases from J, with 9 bases between. The CDR3 is CASSLSGSGNTIYF. The CDR3 DNA reads as TGTGCCAGCAGCTTGAGCGGAAGTGGAAACACCATATATTTT.

V and J are TRBV9 and TRBJ2-1; TRBD2 aligns across 7 bases. CDR3 size: 16 residues. Germline values: CDR1 SGDLS, CDR2 YYNGEE. V lost 3 bases to trimming and J lost 2 bases; unmatched junction nucleotides: 8. The CDR3 nucleotides read TGTGCCAGCAGCGACCCTAGCGGAAACCCCTACAATGAGCAGTTCTTC. Translation gives CASSDPSGNPYNEQFF.

The chain employs TRBV5-1 and TRBJ2-1; D call uncertain. Germline V lookup: CDR1 SGHRS, CDR2 YFSETQ. With 5 bases removed from V and 6 bases from J, the gap between germline ends came to 6 bases. CDR3 length: 11 amino acids. The CDR3 is CASRGLNEQFF. The CDR3 DNA is TGCGCCAGCAGAGGCCTCAATGAGCAGTTCTTC.

The chain combines TRBV7-8 with TRBJ2-1; no clear D gene. V was clipped by 4 bases and J by 8 bases, with 12 bases between them. The CDR3 has 13 residues. Germline CDR1 and CDR2: SGHVS and FQNEAQ. CDR3 in amino acids: CASSSYYGDEQFF. The DNA for the CDR3 is TGTGCCAGCAGCTCCTACTACGGCGATGAGCAGTTCTTC.

The chain is built from TRBV19 and TRBJ2-4, with D possibly being TRBD2 (6 bases). The CDR3 extends over 15 amino acids. Trimming took 5 bases from V and 4 from J, leaving 15 bases between them. Germline loops: CDR1 LNHDA, CDR2 SQIVND (reference sequence). CDR3 bases: TGTGCCAGTAGTTGGAGGGGTCGGGAAAAAAACATTCAGTACTTC. Protein: CASSWRGREKNIQYF.

J is TRBJ2-2 and V is TRBV4-1; a weak D match, TRBD1 (5 bases). Germline V gene data show CDR1 as MGHRA and CDR2 as YSYEKL. V was clipped by 2 bases and J by 4 bases, with 17 bases between them. The CDR3 is 17 residues long. CDR3 sequence (DNA): TGCGCCAGCAGCCAAACCCGCCAGGGTGCAGGCACCGGGGAGCTGTTTTTT. This translates into CASSQTRQGAGTGELFF.

V usage is TRBV4-1 and J usage is TRBJ1-1, with TRBD1 as a possible D gene (5 bases). The germline gives CDR1 MGHRA, CDR2 YSYEKL. The V end lost 0 bases, the J end lost 0 bases, and 8 bases lay between the germline ends. The CDR3 totals 15 residues. The DNA of the CDR3 is TGCGCCAGCAGCCAAGAGGGACGGTTGAACACTGAAGCTTTCTTT. Translated: CASSQEGRLNTEAFF.

There are a few counts of this clone. CDR3 sequence (DNA): TGTGCCAGCATGGAAGGGACCAATGAGCAGTTCTTC. It specifies CASMEGTNEQFF. The rearrangement joins TRBV6-1 to TRBJ2-1, with D perhaps being TRBD1 or TRBD2 (5 bases each). V was pared by 7 bases and J by 6 bases, with 10 bases between. The germline CDR1 and CDR2 sequences are MNHNS and SASEGT. CDR3 length: 12 residues.

The rearrangement joins TRBV4-1 to TRBJ1-1; no definite D call. V lost 0 bases to trimming and J lost 2 bases, with 7 bases between them. Germline lookup yields CDR1 MGHRA and CDR2 YSYEKL. The length of the CDR3 is 14 residues. The CDR3 sequence is CASSQEWSNTEAFF. DNA of the CDR3: TGCGCCAGCAGCCAAGAATGGAGCAACACTGAAGCTTTCTTT.

The chain has TRBV5-1 and TRBJ2-2, with D perhaps matching TRBD1 (6 bases). The CDR3 totals 17 residues. V was clipped by 4 bases and J by 1 base, with 17 bases between them. Per the germline V gene, CDR1 is SGHRS and CDR2 is YFSETQ. The CDR3 region has the DNA TGCGCCAGCAGCCCTACCCCTCAGGGGATGAACACCGGGGAGCTGTTTTTT. Translating it yields CASSPTPQGMNTGELFF.

The chain combines TRBV29-1 with TRBJ2-5, with 8 bases identical to TRBD1. The CDR3 is 13 amino acids. Germline trimming cut 5 bases from V and 4 bases from J; bases unmatched to any gene: 6. Germline V gene sequence: CDR1 SQVTM, CDR2 ANQGSEA. This CDR3 reads CSVPTGDVETQYF. CDR3 in DNA: TGCAGCGTTCCGACAGGGGATGTAGAGACCCAGTACTTC.

This clone was seen ten or more times. The gene calls are TRBV29-1 and TRBJ2-1, with D possibly matching TRBD1 (5 bases). The germline gives CDR1 SQVTM, CDR2 ANQGSEA. The germline V and J ends were trimmed by 4 bases and 6 bases, with 16 bases remaining between them. The CDR3 runs to 14 residues. The CDR3 bases are TGCAGCGTTGGGCCGCAGGGCGGCCGCAATGAGCAGTTCTTC. Protein: CSVGPQGGRNEQFF.

Remarks on this clone: The junction does not match germline at one end; this may be a read error. The J gene is TRBJ1-5, the V gene TRBV7-7; D not certain. The CDR3 has 11 amino acids. The V gene's germline CDR1 is SSHAT and CDR2 FNYEAQ (reference sequence). Here the CDR3 reads CASSLDTPQHF. DNA of the CDR3: TGTGCTAGCAGCTTAGACACCCCCCAGCATTTT.

V gene TRBV27 combines with J gene TRBJ1-6; D might be TRBD1 (5 bases). This CDR3 has 15 amino acids. Germline CDR1 and CDR2: MNHEY and SMNVEV (reference sequence). V lost 4 bases and J 7 bases, leaving 14 bases between the germline ends. The CDR3 sequence: CASSWGGVSNSPLHF. As DNA, the CDR3 is TGTGCCAGCAGTTGGGGGGGGGTATCGAATTCACCCCTCCACTTT.

The chain combines TRBV4-1 with TRBJ1-5; the D is unclear. This CDR3 has 15 residues. V shed 0 bases and J shed 7 bases, with 13 bases lying between them. The germline V gene encodes CDR1 MGHRA and CDR2 YSYEKL. CDR3 loop: CASSQEYASGQPQHF. In nucleotides, the CDR3 is TGCGCCAGCAGCCAAGAGTATGCATCGGGGCAGCCCCAGCATTTT.

A remark on this clone: The same CDR3 arises from other DNA sequences in this sample as well. DNA for the CDR3: TGTGCCAGCTCCCTGGGGAACACTGAAGCTTTCTTT. Its translation is CASSLGNTEAFF. The rearrangement joins TRBV19 to TRBJ1-1, with D uncertain. Germline V lookup: CDR1 LNHDA, CDR2 SQIVND (reference sequence). V lost 9 bases and J 1 base, leaving 9 bases between the germline ends. The CDR3 extends over 12 amino acids.

The chain is built from TRBV29-1 and TRBJ2-1, with a possible D match to TRBD2 (5 bases). The germline CDR1 and CDR2 sequences are SQVTM and ANQGSEA. This CDR3 region has 13 residues. The ends were cut back, 6 bases at V and 2 bases at J, with 11 bases in the middle. CDR3 region: CSVLHGAYNEQFF. The DNA of the CDR3 is TGCAGCGTCCTACACGGGGCCTACAATGAGCAGTTCTTC.

The chain employs TRBV6-5 and TRBJ1-1, with no clear D. CDR3 length equals 13 residues. Trimming took 2 bases from V and 0 from J, leaving 4 bases between them. Germline V gene data show CDR1 as MNHEY and CDR2 as SVGAGI. This chain's CDR3 is CASSYLVNTEAFF. DNA of the CDR3: TGTGCCAGCAGTTACCTGGTGAACACTGAAGCTTTCTTT.

This sequence joins TRBV7-9 and TRBJ2-2, with D possibly matching TRBD2 (5 bases). V was shortened by 3 bases and J by 0 bases, with 17 bases between the two germline ends. Per germline, CDR1 SEHNR and CDR2 FQNEAQ (reference sequence). The CDR3 is 18 amino acids. CDR3 sequence: CASSFTVNSASNTGELFF. The DNA for the CDR3 is TGTGCCAGCAGCTTCACTGTGAATAGCGCTTCGAACACCGGGGAGCTGTTTTTT.

This rearrangement joins TRBV4-3 to TRBJ2-4, with 7 bases matching TRBD1. The J segment lost 7 bases and the V segment lost 4 bases, leaving 10 bases of the junction unmatched. Germline values: CDR1 LGHNA, CDR2 YSLEER. The CDR3 runs to 15 residues. Here the CDR3 reads CASSPGSGGLNIQYF. CDR3 nucleotides: TGCGCCAGCAGCCCGGGGTCAGGGGGTTTGAACATTCAGTACTTC.

This rearrangement joins TRBV6-5 to TRBJ2-2, with D unclear. Germline loops: CDR1 MNHEY, CDR2 SVGAGI. CDR3 length: 13 amino acids. Trimming left V 0 bases short and J 8 bases short, with 7 bases between. CDR3 sequence reads: CASSYSLDGELFF. CDR3 coding DNA: TGTGCCAGCAGTTACTCATTGGATGGGGAGCTGTTTTTT.

The chain carries TRBV19 and TRBJ2-3; D gene uncertain. V lost 5 bases to trimming and J lost 5 bases, with 8 bases between them. This CDR3 contains 12 residues. Looked up from germline, CDR1 is LNHDA and CDR2 is SQIVND (reference sequence). Here the CDR3 reads CASSPTGDTQYF. The CDR3, as DNA: TGTGCCAGTAGTCCGACGGGAGATACGCAGTATTTT.

This chain joins TRBV29-1 and TRBJ2-7, with D maybe TRBD1 (5 bases). CDR3 length equals 13 residues. Germline values: CDR1 SQVTM, CDR2 ANQGSEA. V was cut by 6 bases and J by 0 bases, with 12 bases left in between. The CDR3 bases are TGCAGCGTCCACTTCAGGGACTCCTACGAGCAGTACTTC. Residues: CSVHFRDSYEQYF.